The rows below give T cell receptor beta chains drawn from one sample of a study of blood T cell repertoires in COVID-19. Clones were sequenced by immunoSEQ multiplex PCR, and TCRdb holds only the in-frame ones, with some missing. The sample holds 150,000 to 200,000 clones; roughly 83% are singletons and the top ten take more than 7%. The specimen was peripheral blood. These TCRs come from a woman aged 80 or over with active or convalescent COVID-19. CDR3s include the opening cysteine and the closing phenylalanine or tryptophan. Each record gives: J gene, D gene, V gene, clone size, CDR3 DNA, CDR3 protein. A D gene is named only where the DNA matches it firmly. Part of the rows lack a size; the others show once, few, many or a class for expanded clones.

j_call: TRBJ2-7
d_call: NA
v_call: TRBV6-2/TRBV6-3
clone_size: NA
cdr3_nt: TGTGCCAGCAGTTACGAGGAGGAGCACGAGCAGTACTTC
cdr3_aa: CASSYEEEHEQYF

j_call: TRBJ2-7
d_call: TRBD2
v_call: TRBV27
clone_size: NA
cdr3_nt: TGTGCCACCACGGGGACTATGGCCGAGCAGTACTTC
cdr3_aa: CATTGTMAEQYF

j_call: TRBJ2-5
d_call: NA
v_call: TRBV19
clone_size: NA
cdr3_nt: TGTGCCAGTAGTATTGGGCAGGGAACAGTGAGCGAGACCCAGTACTTC
cdr3_aa: CASSIGQGTVSETQYF

j_call: TRBJ1-1
d_call: NA
v_call: TRBV19
clone_size: NA
cdr3_nt: TGTGCCAGTACCGTTGGGGCGACAGCGAACACTGAAGCTTTCTTT
cdr3_aa: CASTVGATANTEAFF

j_call: TRBJ2-7
d_call: TRBD1
v_call: TRBV19
clone_size: few
cdr3_nt: TGTGCCAGTACCGCCGGGACAGACAACTCCTACGAGCAGTACTTC
cdr3_aa: CASTAGTDNSYEQYF

j_call: TRBJ1-3
d_call: NA
v_call: TRBV7-2
clone_size: NA
cdr3_nt: TGTGCCAGCAGCTTGTCGATCGAGCGGGGAAACACCATATATTTT
cdr3_aa: CASSLSIERGNTIYF

j_call: TRBJ1-1
d_call: NA
v_call: TRBV5-8
clone_size: NA
cdr3_nt: TGTGCCAGCAGATCCACAGGGTTAGTCGCTGAAGCTTTCTTT
cdr3_aa: CASRSTGLVAEAFF

j_call: TRBJ1-1
d_call: TRBD1
v_call: TRBV7-2
clone_size: few
cdr3_nt: TGTGCCAGCAGTATTAACCCAGCTGCAGGGGGCCAGGCTTTCTTT
cdr3_aa: CASSINPAAGGQAFF

j_call: TRBJ1-4
d_call: TRBD1
v_call: TRBV6-5
clone_size: NA
cdr3_nt: TGTGCCAGCAGCCGAACAGGGGGCAAAGAAAAACTGTTTTTT
cdr3_aa: CASSRTGGKEKLFF

j_call: TRBJ2-3
d_call: TRBD2
v_call: TRBV5-1
clone_size: NA
cdr3_nt: TGCGCCAGCAGCCCTTCGGGACTAGCGGGGACAGATACGCAGTATTTT
cdr3_aa: CASSPSGLAGTDTQYF

j_call: TRBJ2-1
d_call: NA
v_call: TRBV4-1
clone_size: NA
cdr3_nt: TGCGCCAGCAGCCAAGACGGGGGAAGCTCCTACAATGAGCAGTTCTTC
cdr3_aa: CASSQDGGSSYNEQFF

j_call: TRBJ1-4
d_call: NA
v_call: TRBV27
clone_size: NA
cdr3_nt: TGTGCCAGCCCGGCACGGGGACTGTTTTTT
cdr3_aa: CASPARGLFF

j_call: TRBJ2-3
d_call: TRBD1
v_call: TRBV12-5
clone_size: NA
cdr3_nt: TGTGCTAGTGGTTGGGGGACAGCCTCTGGCACAGATACGCAGTATTTT
cdr3_aa: CASGWGTASGTDTQYF

j_call: TRBJ1-4
d_call: NA
v_call: TRBV4-3
clone_size: NA
cdr3_nt: TGCGCCAGCAGCCAAGAAAGTATTGGGGGGAGTGAAAAACTGTTTTTT
cdr3_aa: CASSQESIGGSEKLFF

j_call: TRBJ1-2
d_call: NA
v_call: TRBV28
clone_size: NA
cdr3_nt: TGTGCCAGCAGCCCCTCGCCCCTTACAAACTATGGCTACACCTTC
cdr3_aa: CASSPSPLTNYGYTF